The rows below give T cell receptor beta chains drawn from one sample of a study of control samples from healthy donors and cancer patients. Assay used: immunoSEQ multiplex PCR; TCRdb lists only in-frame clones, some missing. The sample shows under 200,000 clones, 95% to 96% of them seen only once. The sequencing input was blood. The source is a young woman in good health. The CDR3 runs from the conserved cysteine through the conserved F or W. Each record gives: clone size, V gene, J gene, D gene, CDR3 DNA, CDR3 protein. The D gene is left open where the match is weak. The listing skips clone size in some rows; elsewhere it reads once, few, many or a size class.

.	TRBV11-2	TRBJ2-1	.	TGTGCCAGCAGCTTAGGACTTGGCGAGTACTACAATGAGCAGTTCTTC	CASSLGLGEYYNEQFF
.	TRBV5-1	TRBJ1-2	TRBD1	TGCGCCAGCAGCTTGCAAGGGGGCAACTATGGCTACACCTTC	CASSLQGGNYGYTF
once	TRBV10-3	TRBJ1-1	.	TGTGCCATCAGTCCAAGAGGGCCGGGGGCGACTGAAGCTTTCTTT	CAISPRGPGATEAFF
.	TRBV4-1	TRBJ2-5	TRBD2	TGCGCCAGCAGCCAAGTGGGACTAGCGGAGAAGGTGACCCAGTACTTC	CASSQVGLAEKVTQYF
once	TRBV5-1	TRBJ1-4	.	TGCGCCAGCAGCTTGCGGGAACAAACAACTAATGAAAAACTGTTTTTT	CASSLREQTTNEKLFF
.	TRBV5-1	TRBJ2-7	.	TGCGCCAGCAGCTTAACCGGGACAAACTCCCCTTTCGGGTACGAGCAGTACTTC	CASSLTGTNSPFGYEQYF
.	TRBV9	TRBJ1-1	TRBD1	TGTGCCAGCAGCGCCTGGACAGGGCACACTGAAGCTTTCTTT	CASSAWTGHTEAFF
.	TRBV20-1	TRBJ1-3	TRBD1	TGCAGTGCTAAGACAGGGAGCACCATATATTTT	CSAKTGSTIYF
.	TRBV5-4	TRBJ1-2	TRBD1	TGTGCCAGCACGAAAACCGGGACAGGGGCTTACTATGGCTACACCTTC	CASTKTGTGAYYGYTF
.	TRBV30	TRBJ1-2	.	TGTGCCTGGAGTGTACTGCAGGGTGATGGCTACACCTTC	CAWSVLQGDGYTF
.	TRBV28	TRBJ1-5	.	TGTGCCAGCAGTTTAGGTGCCAGGGGCGGATGGAGCAATCAGCCCCAGCATTTT	CASSLGARGGWSNQPQHF
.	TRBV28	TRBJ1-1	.	TGTGCCAGCAGTTGGGGCTATGGAACTGAAGCTTTCTTT	CASSWGYGTEAFF
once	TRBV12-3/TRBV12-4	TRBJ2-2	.	TGTGCCAGCAGTTCCGGGGGGCCCGGGGAGCTGTTTTTT	CASSSGGPGELFF
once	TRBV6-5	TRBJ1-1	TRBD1	TGTGCCAGCAGGACAGGGGGTTGGACTGAAGCTTTCTTT	CASRTGGWTEAFF
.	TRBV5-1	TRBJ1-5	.	TGCGCCAGCAGCTTCGGGGGGCAGAGCAATCAGCCCCAGCATTTT	CASSFGGQSNQPQHF
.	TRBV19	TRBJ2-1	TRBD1	TGTGCCAGTAGTAACCCGCCCCACCGGGACAGAGTCTACAATGAGCAGTTCTTC	CASSNPPHRDRVYNEQFF
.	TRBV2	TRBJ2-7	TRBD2	TGTGCCAGCAGCCTAGGGGCTAGCGGGAGCGAGCAGTACTTC	CASSLGASGSEQYF
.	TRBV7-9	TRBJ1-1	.	TGTGCCAGCAGCCTGGACAGAGGCACTGAAGCTTTCTTT	CASSLDRGTEAFF
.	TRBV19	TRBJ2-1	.	TGTGCCAGTAGTCCCCCGACCACCTACAATGAGCAGTTCTTC	CASSPPTTYNEQFF
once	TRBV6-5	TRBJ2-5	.	TGTGCCAGCAGTTACTCTTCCGGGAGCGGGACCCAGTACTTC	CASSYSSGSGTQYF
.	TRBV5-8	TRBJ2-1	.	TGTGCCAGTTCGACACCCTGGACTATTAATGAGCAGTTCTTC	CASSTPWTINEQFF
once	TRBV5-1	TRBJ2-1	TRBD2	TGCGCCAGCAGCTCAGGACTAGCGTGGAGCTCCTACAATGAGCAGTTCTTC	CASSSGLAWSSYNEQFF
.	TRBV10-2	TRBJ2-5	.	TGCGCCAGCAGTGAGACGAAAGAGACCCAGTACTTC	CASSETKETQYF
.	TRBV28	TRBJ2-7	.	TGTGCCAGCAGTTTTCCTCCCGGGGGGCTTGCTTACGAGCAGTACTTC	CASSFPPGGLAYEQYF
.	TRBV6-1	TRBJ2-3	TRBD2	TGTGCCAGCAGTGAATGGGGGACAGGACTAGCGGGCACAGATACGCAGTATTTT	CASSEWGTGLAGTDTQYF
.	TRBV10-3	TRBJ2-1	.	TGTGCCATCAGTGAGTCCGGCGGGGCCTACAATGAGCAGTTCTTC	CAISESGGAYNEQFF
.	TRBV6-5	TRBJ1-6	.	TGTGCCAGCAGTCCTACGCGAAATTCACCCCTCCACTTT	CASSPTRNSPLHF
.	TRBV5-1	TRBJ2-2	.	TGCGCCAGCAGCGTGGCTACCGGGGAGCTGTTTTTT	CASSVATGELFF
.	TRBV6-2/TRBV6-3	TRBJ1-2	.	TGTGCCAGCAGTTCATACAAAAACTATGGCTACACCTTC	CASSSYKNYGYTF